This entry lists 29 T cell receptor beta chains sequenced from one sample in a study of blood T cell repertoires in COVID-19. The assay was immunoSEQ multiplex PCR, and TCRdb's table has in-frame clones only and misses some. The table lists 150,000 to 200,000 clones, 70% to 90% of them singletons. The sample consisted of peripheral blood. Every receptor here comes from a man in his forties or fifties with active or convalescent COVID-19.

The rearrangement joins TRBV27 to TRBJ2-7; 9 bases are shared with TRBD2. Germline CDR1 reads MNHEY; CDR2 reads SMNVEV (reference sequence). The trim removed 7 bases at V and 7 bases at J, leaving 20 bases unmatched. CDR3 size: 17 residues. This chain's CDR3 is CASTPVAVAGVPGEQYF. CDR3 nucleotide sequence: TGTGCCAGCACTCCCGTCGCGGTAGCGGGAGTACCGGGTGAGCAGTACTTC.

The rearrangement uses TRBV3-1 (or the pseudogene TRBV3-2) and TRBJ2-1; D possibly corresponds to TRBD1 (6 bases). V lost 1 base to trimming and J lost 8 bases, with 9 bases between them. Germline lookup yields CDR1 LGHDT and CDR2 YNNKEL (reference sequence). CDR3 length: 13 amino acids. CDR3 amino acids: CASSQGGGYEQFF. The CDR3 DNA reads TGTGCCAGCAGCCAAGGAGGGGGATATGAGCAGTTCTTC.

This clone has a single count. The chain couples TRBV30 to TRBJ2-7; perhaps TRBD1 as D (5 bases). Trimming pared 1 base from V and 2 bases from J, leaving 6 bases between. Germline values: CDR1 GTSNPN, CDR2 SVGIG (reference sequence). This CDR3 is 12 amino acids long. Written as DNA, the CDR3 is TGTGCCTGGAGTGCGGACACCTACGAGCAGTACTTC. Its translation is CAWSADTYEQYF.

The gene calls are TRBV7-9 and TRBJ2-1; weak D call: TRBD2 (5 bases). Germline-derived CDR1 and CDR2 are SEHNR and FQNEAQ (reference sequence). V dropped 2 bases and J dropped 7 bases, with 12 bases sitting between them. This CDR3 is built from 14 residues. DNA of the CDR3: TGTGCCAGCAGCTTAATCGACGGGGTGAATGAGCAGTTCTTC. This translates into CASSLIDGVNEQFF.

The genes are TRBV11-2 and TRBJ2-6, with 9 bases lining up with TRBD1. The V gene's germline CDR1 is SGHAT and CDR2 FQNNGV. With V trimmed by 6 bases and J by 0 bases, 3 bases remained unmatched. CDR3 size: 16 residues. CDR3 residues: CASRGTGFSGANVLTF. CDR3 bases: TGTGCCAGCAGAGGGACAGGGTTCTCTGGGGCCAACGTCCTGACTTTC.

This clone was found once. The rearrangement links TRBV7-8 to TRBJ2-5; D is possibly TRBD2 (6 bases). The germline gives CDR1 SGHVS, CDR2 FQNEAQ. The CDR3 length is 13 residues. The V end was cut by 5 bases, the J end by 7 bases, with 14 bases between. Written as DNA, the CDR3 is TGTGCCAGCAGCCGCGCCCGGGGAGGGACCCAGTACTTC. It yields the protein CASSRARGGTQYF.

This chain links TRBV6-5 with TRBJ2-7; 8 bases fit TRBD1. The CDR3 extends over 12 amino acids. V shed 6 bases, J shed 6 bases, and the junction held 4 bases outside the gene matches. Germline values: CDR1 MNHEY, CDR2 SVGAGI. CDR3 nucleotide sequence: TGTGCCAGCAGGACAGGGGTTAGCGAGCAGTACTTC. Its translation: CASRTGVSEQYF.

This chain joins TRBV4-1 and TRBJ2-1; perhaps TRBD1 as D (5 bases). The V gene lost 1 base and the J gene lost 2 bases, with 12 bases spanning the gap. Germline V gives CDR1 MGHRA, CDR2 YSYEKL. The CDR3 totals 16 residues. The CDR3 is CASSQVGQGTYNEQFF. CDR3 coding DNA: TGCGCCAGCAGCCAAGTTGGGCAGGGCACCTACAATGAGCAGTTCTTC.

This clone was observed a single time. The chain recombines TRBV5-1 with TRBJ1-4, with D possibly being TRBD1 (6 bases). The CDR3 sequence is 14 residues long. Germline CDR1 reads SGHRS; CDR2 reads YFSETQ. The V end lost 5 bases, the J end lost 8 bases, and 16 bases lay between the germline ends. The CDR3 sequence is CASREQGGGEKLFF. DNA of the CDR3: TGCGCCAGCAGGGAACAGGGTGGGGGCGAAAAACTGTTTTTT.

V is TRBV5-5 and J is TRBJ2-7; D is possibly TRBD1 (6 bases). The CDR3 runs to 14 residues. In germline, CDR1 is SGHKS, CDR2 YYEKEE (reference sequence). V was pared by 0 bases and J by 6 bases, with 13 bases between. CDR3 in DNA: TGTGCCAGCAGCTTGGGACAGGCATCGTCCGAGCAGTACTTC. Translating it yields CASSLGQASSEQYF.

The chain recombines TRBV5-4 with TRBJ2-3; 11 nucleotides line up with TRBD2. Germline V gives CDR1 SGHNT, CDR2 YYREEE (reference sequence). The V segment lost 5 bases and the J segment 6 bases; nucleotides outside the gene matches: 8. This CDR3 comprises 15 residues. CDR3 amino acids: CASSQRGLAVDTQYF. For the CDR3, the DNA is TGTGCCAGCAGTCAGCGGGGACTAGCGGTTGATACGCAGTATTTT.

The chain is built from TRBV5-4 and TRBJ2-3, with 13 bases fitting TRBD2. Per germline, CDR1 SGHNT and CDR2 YYREEE (reference sequence). V lost 5 bases to trimming and J lost 2 bases; unmatched junction nucleotides: 8. CDR3 length: 17 amino acids. The CDR3 DNA reads as TGTGCCAGCAGGATACGGGGACTAGCGGGGAACACAGATACGCAGTATTTT. It specifies CASRIRGLAGNTDTQYF.

The chain joins TRBV6-1 to TRBJ2-6; 9 nucleotides agree with TRBD1. The CDR3 totals 18 residues. Trimming cost V 3 bases and J 2 bases; bases outside gene matches: 8. In germline, CDR1 is MNHNS, CDR2 SASEGT. DNA for the CDR3: TGTGCCAGCAGTGAGTCCGGGACAGGGTTAACTGGGGCCAACGTCCTGACTTTC. Amino acid sequence: CASSESGTGLTGANVLTF.

V gene TRBV6-4 combines with J gene TRBJ2-6, with TRBD1 identical over 9 bases. CDR3 length equals 18 residues. Trimming removed 11 bases from V and 0 bases from J; junction bases left unmatched: 14. Germline CDR1 is MRHNA and CDR2 is SNTAGT. The CDR3 spells CAPPLRDRAFSGANVLTF. The CDR3 nucleotides read TGTGCCCCCCCCCTCCGGGACAGGGCTTTCTCTGGGGCCAACGTCCTGACTTTC.

The chain recombines TRBV27 with TRBJ1-2, with 7 bases that match TRBD1. Germline CDR1 MNHEY, CDR2 SMNVEV (reference sequence). V lost 0 bases, J lost 5 bases, and 3 bases stayed unmatched. This CDR3 has 14 amino acids. The CDR3 loop is CASSLSAGGYGYTF. The DNA of the CDR3 is TGTGCCAGCAGTTTATCGGCAGGGGGGTATGGCTACACCTTC.

The CDR3 DNA follows: TGTGCCAGCAGCCCCCGGGACAATGAGCAGTTCTTC. This sequence encodes CASSPRDNEQFF. This chain connects TRBV3-1 (or the pseudogene TRBV3-2) to TRBJ2-1; D is undetermined. V lost 4 bases to trimming and J lost 5 bases, with 6 bases between them. CDR1 is LGHDT and CDR2 is YNNKEL in the germline V gene (reference sequence). The CDR3 is 12 amino acids.

The CDR3 region has the DNA TGTGCCAGCAGTACCTTGGGAGTTAGGGACACTGAAGCTTTCTTT. Translation gives CASSTLGVRDTEAFF. The chain employs TRBV28 and TRBJ1-1; no clear D. Per the germline V gene, CDR1 is MDHEN and CDR2 is SYDVKM. The V end lost 5 bases, the J end lost 3 bases, and 16 bases lay between the germline ends. The CDR3 is made up of 15 amino acids.

This clone appeared once. The J gene is TRBJ2-7, the V gene TRBV28; D not resolved. There are 11 residues in the CDR3. Trimming took 6 bases from V and 2 from J, leaving 5 bases between them. Per the germline V gene, CDR1 is MDHEN and CDR2 is SYDVKM. CDR3 residues: CASSLAYEQYF. In nucleotides, the CDR3 is TGTGCCAGCAGCCTAGCCTACGAGCAGTACTTC. Full variable domain (remainder filled in from reference TRBV28 and TRBJ2-7): DVKVTQSSRYLVKRTGEKVFLECVQDMDHENMFWYRQDPGLGLRLIYFSYDVKMKEKGDIPEGYSVSREKKERFSLILESASTNQTSMYLCASSLAYEQYFGPGTRLTVT.

The table lists this clone with a few counts. The CDR3 DNA sequence: TGCAGCGTTCCGTCAGGGGGAGCTTTCTTT. It is translated as CSVPSGGAFF. The chain combines TRBV29-1 with TRBJ1-1; TRBD1 agrees at 7 bases. This CDR3 comprises 10 residues. The V segment lost 5 bases and the J segment 10 bases; nucleotides outside the gene matches: 4. From germline, CDR1 is SQVTM and CDR2 ANQGSEA.

The chain recombines TRBV4-3 with TRBJ2-3, with D perhaps matching TRBD1 (8 bases). The CDR3 has 15 amino acids. Germline assignment: CDR1 LGHNA and CDR2 YSLEER. V was clipped by 4 bases and J by 5 bases, with 16 bases between them. CDR3 residues: CASSPRTGGEDTQYF. CDR3 sequence (DNA): TGCGCCAGCAGCCCGCGTACAGGGGGGGAAGATACGCAGTATTTT.

The rearrangement joins TRBV4-2 to TRBJ1-2, with TRBD1 matching 8 bases. This CDR3 is built from 16 residues. V shed 4 bases, J shed 8 bases, and the junction held 15 bases outside the gene matches. Looked up from germline, CDR1 is LGHNA and CDR2 is YNFKEQ. In DNA, the CDR3 is TGTGCCAGCAGCCGGGACAGGCGGTCTTGGGGTGAAGGCTACACCTTC. Amino acids: CASSRDRRSWGEGYTF.

The chain combines TRBV27 with TRBJ2-1; tentative D call: TRBD1 (5 bases). Germline-derived CDR1 and CDR2 are MNHEY and SMNVEV (reference sequence). The CDR3 spans 15 residues. Trimming took off 2 bases at V and 10 bases at J, with 18 bases between the two ends. CDR3 nucleotides: TGTGCCAGCAGTTTAACTTTAACCCAGGGTTTGGAGCAGTTCTTC. It encodes CASSLTLTQGLEQFF.

Points on this clone: At one boundary the junction diverges from the germline segment, which might be a read error. The V gene is TRBV5-3, the J gene TRBJ2-3, with TRBD2 matching 15 bases. TRBV5-3 qualifies as an ORF whose function is uncertain. The CDR3 length is 18 residues. The CDR3 nucleotides are TGTGCCAAAAGCTTGGGACTAGCGGGGGGTTATGGGACAGATACGCAGTATTTT. Amino acid sequence: CAKSLGLAGGYGTDTQYF.

The chain joins TRBV30 to TRBJ2-5; 8 bases agree with TRBD2. V lost 2 bases, J lost 3 bases, and 5 bases stayed unmatched. The germline gives CDR1 GTSNPN, CDR2 SVGIG (reference sequence). The CDR3 sequence is 14 residues long. The CDR3, as DNA: TGTGCCTGGAGTCCGGGACTAGGGGAAGAGACCCAGTACTTC. Amino acids: CAWSPGLGEETQYF.

V and J are TRBV24-1 and TRBJ2-5; TRBD1 matches at 9 bases. J gave up 5 bases and V 4 bases, and 10 bases lay outside the gene matches. Germline CDR1 and CDR2: KGHDR and SFDVKD. The CDR3 covers 16 residues. CDR3 amino acids: CATSENYPTGGETQYF. The CDR3 region has the DNA TGTGCCACCAGTGAGAACTACCCGACAGGGGGGGAGACCCAGTACTTC.

The CDR3 spells CASSLGTDSPLHF. The CDR3 region has the DNA TGTGCCAGCAGTTTAGGGACAGATTCACCCCTCCACTTT. The chain is built from TRBV12-3 or TRBV12-4 and TRBJ1-6, with a tentative D call TRBD1 (6 bases). The V end lost 1 base, the J end lost 8 bases, and 6 bases lay between the germline ends. CDR3 size: 13 residues.

The rearrangement links TRBV6-5 to TRBJ2-7; 14 positions agree with TRBD2. This CDR3 contains 16 residues. In germline, CDR1 is MNHEY, CDR2 SVGAGI. Trimming at V came to 4 bases and at J to 4 bases, leaving 6 bases not matched to a gene. The CDR3 nucleotides are TGTGCCAGCAGTTGGACTAGCGGGGGGACTTATTACGAGCAGTACTTC. It codes for CASSWTSGGTYYEQYF.

This clone was seen just once. V is TRBV25-1 and J is TRBJ1-1; the match to TRBD1 covers 8 bases. This CDR3 comprises 13 residues. The V and J ends lost 5 bases and 5 bases, in that order; junction bases with no gene match: 4. Per germline, CDR1 MGHDK and CDR2 SYGVNS. In DNA form, the CDR3 reads TGTGCCAGCAGTAAAGACAGGGGAACTGAAGCTTTCTTT. Translating gives CASSKDRGTEAFF.

V usage is TRBV5-1 and J usage is TRBJ1-1; D is possibly TRBD1 (5 bases). V was shortened by 0 bases and J by 4 bases, with 16 bases between the two germline ends. CDR1 SGHRS and CDR2 YFSETQ come from the germline V gene. This CDR3 has 16 amino acids. CDR3 DNA sequence: TGCGCCAGCAGCTTGGTGGGCAAACCGGGGGGCACTGAAGCTTTCTTT. Amino acid sequence: CASSLVGKPGGTEAFF.